The T cell receptor (beta chain) described here comes from a study of monozygotic twins with inflammatory bowel disease. Added by template switching were UMIs that each held a 6-nucleotide sample barcode. TCRdb reanalyzed the 5' RACE reads, giving one entry per CDR3 protein sequence and no DNA. Its table records more than 300,000 distinct CDR3 sequences. This CDR3 is built from 16 residues. In germline, CDR1 is SGHAT, CDR2 FQNNGV. This receptor was obtained from a human donor with ulcerative colitis or Crohn's disease, or a healthy co-twin of an affected twin (not recorded which). The V gene is TRBV11-2, the J gene TRBJ2-5; the D call from TCRdb, TRBD1, cannot be confirmed without DNA. Input material: blood. The CDR3 loop reads CASSFTGGSGQETQYF.